This T cell receptor beta chain appears in the sequencing data of a study of T cell repertoires in cytomegalovirus infection. In the study overall: Signatures in public TCR beta sequences pointed to both CMV infection and matching HLA type. Whole-study results and caveats: CMV-specific TCR beta clonotypes restricted by HLA-C dominated the ex vivo response.

V shed 6 bases and J shed 2 bases, with 15 bases lying between them. This CDR3 comprises 15 residues. The V gene's germline CDR1 is MDHEN and CDR2 SYDVKM. Note on this clonotype: Its antigen is unidentified.

TCRdb analysed the reads with MiXCR anew, one entry per CDR3 protein. The sample has 69,000 or so distinct CDR3 sequences, about 29% seen once; the top ten hold 59%. The chain employs TRBV28 and TRBJ2-3; D might be TRBD1 (6 bases). The source of this sequence is a human donor in good health (CMV status not recorded). Some clones in this sample may be carry-over from other donors' samples. The sample was CD8+ T cells from cultured PBMCs, taken from culture after CMV antigen stimulation. The CDR3 sequence is CASSFGQGNTDTQYF. Written as DNA, the CDR3 is TGTGCCAGCAGCTTCGGGCAGGGGAACACAGATACGCAGTATTTT.